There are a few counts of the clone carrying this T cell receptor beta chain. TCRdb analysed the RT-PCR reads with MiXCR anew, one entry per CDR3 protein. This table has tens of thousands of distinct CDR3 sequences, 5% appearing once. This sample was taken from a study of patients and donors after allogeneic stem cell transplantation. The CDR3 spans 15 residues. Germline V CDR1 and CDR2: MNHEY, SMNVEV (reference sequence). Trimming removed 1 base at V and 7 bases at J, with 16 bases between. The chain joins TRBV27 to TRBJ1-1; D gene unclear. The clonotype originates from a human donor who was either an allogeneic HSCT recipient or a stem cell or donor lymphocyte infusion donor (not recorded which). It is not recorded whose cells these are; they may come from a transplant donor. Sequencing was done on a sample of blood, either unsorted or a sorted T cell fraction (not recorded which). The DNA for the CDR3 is TGTGCCAGCAGTTTATTGCCGGGAACGAATGGTGAAGCTTTCTTT. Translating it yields CASSLLPGTNGEAFF.